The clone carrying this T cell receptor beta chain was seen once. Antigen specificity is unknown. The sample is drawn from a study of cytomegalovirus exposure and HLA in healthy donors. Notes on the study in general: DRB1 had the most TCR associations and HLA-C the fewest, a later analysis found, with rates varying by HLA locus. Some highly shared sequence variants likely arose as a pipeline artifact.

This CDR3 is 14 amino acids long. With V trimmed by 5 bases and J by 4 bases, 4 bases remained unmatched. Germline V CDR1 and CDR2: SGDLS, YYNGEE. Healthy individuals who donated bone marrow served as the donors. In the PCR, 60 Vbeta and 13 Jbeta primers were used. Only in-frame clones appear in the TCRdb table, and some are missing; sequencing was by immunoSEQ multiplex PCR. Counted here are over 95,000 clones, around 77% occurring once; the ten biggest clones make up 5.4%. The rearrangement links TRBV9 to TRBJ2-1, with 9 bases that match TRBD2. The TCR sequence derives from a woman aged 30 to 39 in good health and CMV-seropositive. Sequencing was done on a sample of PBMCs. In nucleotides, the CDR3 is TGTGCCAGCAGTAGGCGGGAGGGTTACAATGAGCAGTTCTTC. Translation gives CASSRREGYNEQFF.